The T cell receptor (beta chain) under discussion was sequenced for a study of cytomegalovirus exposure and HLA in healthy donors. The study ran its PCR with 60 Vbeta and 13 Jbeta primers. Generated by immunoSEQ multiplex PCR, the TCRdb table keeps only in-frame clones and is missing some. The sample consists of some 150,000 clones, over 60% of them appearing once. Points from the study as a whole: Reports described diagnosis of cytomegalovirus status by the classifier as highly specific and sensitive. A missense variant in DCLRE1C was later tied to TCR beta V- and J-gene trimming.

This CDR3 is 13 amino acids long. Trimming pared 8 bases from V and 6 bases from J, leaving 15 bases between. From germline, CDR1 is SGHDT and CDR2 YYEEEE. As to this clone: Its antigen is unknown. The sample carries other DNA sequences with the same CDR3.

Specimen: PBMCs. The clonotype originates from a man aged 35 to 55 in good health and CMV-seropositive. V gene TRBV5-6 combines with J gene TRBJ1-5; weak D call: TRBD1 (6 bases). CDR3 DNA sequence: TGTGCCAGTAGCCACAGGGAGACTCAGCCCCAGCATTTT. This translates into CASSHRETQPQHF.